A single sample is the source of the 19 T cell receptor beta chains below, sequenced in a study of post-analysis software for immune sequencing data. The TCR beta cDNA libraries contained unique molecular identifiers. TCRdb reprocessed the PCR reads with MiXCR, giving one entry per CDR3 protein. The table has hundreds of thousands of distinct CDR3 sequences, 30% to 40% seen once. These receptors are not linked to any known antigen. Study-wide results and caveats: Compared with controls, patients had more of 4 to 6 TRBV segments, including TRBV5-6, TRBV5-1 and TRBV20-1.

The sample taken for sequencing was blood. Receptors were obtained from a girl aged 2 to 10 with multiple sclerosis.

CDR3 DNA sequence: TGTGCCACCAATGGCGGGTACGCAGATACGCAGTATTTT. This sequence encodes CATNGGYADTQYF. J is TRBJ2-3 and V is TRBV24-1, with D possibly being TRBD2 (5 bases). This CDR3 comprises 13 residues. V lost 8 bases and J lost 4, with 12 bases in between. Germline loops: CDR1 KGHDR, CDR2 SFDVKD.

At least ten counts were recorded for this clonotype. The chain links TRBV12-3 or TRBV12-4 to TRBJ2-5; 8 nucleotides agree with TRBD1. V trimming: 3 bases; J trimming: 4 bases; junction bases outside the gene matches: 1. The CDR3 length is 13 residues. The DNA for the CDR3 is TGTGCCAGCAGTTTCGACAGGGGAGAGACCCAGTACTTC. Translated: CASSFDRGETQYF.

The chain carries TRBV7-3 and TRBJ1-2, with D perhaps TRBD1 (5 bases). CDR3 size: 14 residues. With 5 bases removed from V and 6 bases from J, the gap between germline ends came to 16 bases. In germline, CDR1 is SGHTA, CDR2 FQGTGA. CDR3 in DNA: TGTGCCAGCAGCCCCGGGGGATTTGGAAATGGCTACACCTTC. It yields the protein CASSPGGFGNGYTF. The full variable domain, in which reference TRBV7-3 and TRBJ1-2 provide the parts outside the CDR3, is GAGVSQTPSNKVTEKGKYVELRCDPISGHTALYWYRQSLGQGPEFLIYFQGTGAADDSGLPNDRFFAVRPEGSVSTLKIQRTERGDSAVYLCASSPGGFGNGYTFGSGTRLTVV.

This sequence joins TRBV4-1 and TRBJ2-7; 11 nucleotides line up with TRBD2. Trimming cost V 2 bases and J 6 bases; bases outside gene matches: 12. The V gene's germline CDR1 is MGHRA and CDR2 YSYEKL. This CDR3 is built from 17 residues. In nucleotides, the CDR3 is TGCGCCAGCAGCCAACAAGCTTTAGCGGGGGGGCACGTCGAGCAGTACTTC. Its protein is CASSQQALAGGHVEQYF.

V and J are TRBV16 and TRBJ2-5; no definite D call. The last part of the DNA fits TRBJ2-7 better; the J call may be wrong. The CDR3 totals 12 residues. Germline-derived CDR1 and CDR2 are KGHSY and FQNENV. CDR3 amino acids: CASSLTQAEQYF. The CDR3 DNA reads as TGTGCCAGCAGCCTAACTCAGGCCGAGCAGTACTTC.

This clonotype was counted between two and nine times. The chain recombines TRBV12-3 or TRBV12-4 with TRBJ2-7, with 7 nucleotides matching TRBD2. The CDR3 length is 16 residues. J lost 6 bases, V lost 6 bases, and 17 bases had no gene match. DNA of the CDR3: TGTGCCAGCAGCCGAATAAAGAGCGGGGTTGGAGGCGAGCAGTACTTC. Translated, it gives CASSRIKSGVGGEQYF.

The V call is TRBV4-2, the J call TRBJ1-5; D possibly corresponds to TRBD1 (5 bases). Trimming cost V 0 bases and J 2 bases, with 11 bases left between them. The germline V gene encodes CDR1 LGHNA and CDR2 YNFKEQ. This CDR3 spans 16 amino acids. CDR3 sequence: CASSQDSRVGNQPQHF. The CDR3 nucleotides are TGTGCCAGCAGCCAAGACTCCAGGGTAGGCAATCAGCCCCAGCATTTT.

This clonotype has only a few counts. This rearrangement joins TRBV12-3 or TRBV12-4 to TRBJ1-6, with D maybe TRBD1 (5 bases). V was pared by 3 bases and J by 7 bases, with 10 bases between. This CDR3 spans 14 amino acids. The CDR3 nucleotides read TGTGCCAGCAGTTTGGGACGGAAAAATTCACCCCTCCACTTT. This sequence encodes CASSLGRKNSPLHF.

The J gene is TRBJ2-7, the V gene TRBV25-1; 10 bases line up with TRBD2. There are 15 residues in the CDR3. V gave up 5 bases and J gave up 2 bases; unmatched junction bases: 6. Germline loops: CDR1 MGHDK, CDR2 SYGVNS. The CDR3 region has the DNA TGTGCCAGCAGTACTAGCGGGACCATTCCCTACGAGCAGTACTTC. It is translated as CASSTSGTIPYEQYF.

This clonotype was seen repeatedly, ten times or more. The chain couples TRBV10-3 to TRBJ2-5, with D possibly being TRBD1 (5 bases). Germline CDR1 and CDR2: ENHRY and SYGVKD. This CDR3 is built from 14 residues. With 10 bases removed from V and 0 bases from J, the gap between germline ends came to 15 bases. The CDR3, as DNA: TGTGCCACCGCGTCCAGGGCGGACCAAGAGACCCAGTACTTC. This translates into CATASRADQETQYF.

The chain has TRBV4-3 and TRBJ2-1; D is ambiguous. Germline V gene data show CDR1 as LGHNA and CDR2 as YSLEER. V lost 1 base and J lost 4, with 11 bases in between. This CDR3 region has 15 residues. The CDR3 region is CASSQVLQLYNEQFF. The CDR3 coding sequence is TGCGCCAGCAGCCAAGTCCTTCAACTTTACAATGAGCAGTTCTTC.

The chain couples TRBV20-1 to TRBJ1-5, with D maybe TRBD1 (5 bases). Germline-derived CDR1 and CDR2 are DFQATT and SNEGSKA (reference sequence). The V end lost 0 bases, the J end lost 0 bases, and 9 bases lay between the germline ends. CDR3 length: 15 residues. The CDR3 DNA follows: TGCAGTGCTAGAGAAAGACAGTATAGCAATCAGCCCCAGCATTTT. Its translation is CSARERQYSNQPQHF.

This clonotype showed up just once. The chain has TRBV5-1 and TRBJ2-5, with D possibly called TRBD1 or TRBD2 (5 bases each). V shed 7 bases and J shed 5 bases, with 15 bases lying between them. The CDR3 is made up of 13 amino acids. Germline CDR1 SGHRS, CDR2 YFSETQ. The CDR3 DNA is TGCGCCAGCGGCCGGTGGGGGTCGGAGACCCAGTACTTC. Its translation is CASGRWGSETQYF.

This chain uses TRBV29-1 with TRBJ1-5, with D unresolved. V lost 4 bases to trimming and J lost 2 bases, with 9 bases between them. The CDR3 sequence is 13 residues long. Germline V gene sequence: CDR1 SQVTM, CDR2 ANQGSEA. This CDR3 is CSVGESGNQPQHF. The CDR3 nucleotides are TGCAGCGTTGGAGAATCGGGCAATCAGCCCCAGCATTTT. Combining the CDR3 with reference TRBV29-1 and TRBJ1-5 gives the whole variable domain SAVISQKPSRDICQRGTSLTIQCQVDSQVTMMFWYRQQPGQSLTLIATANQGSEATYESGFVIDKFPISRPNLTFSTLTVSNMSPEDSSIYLCSVGESGNQPQHFGDGTRLSIL.

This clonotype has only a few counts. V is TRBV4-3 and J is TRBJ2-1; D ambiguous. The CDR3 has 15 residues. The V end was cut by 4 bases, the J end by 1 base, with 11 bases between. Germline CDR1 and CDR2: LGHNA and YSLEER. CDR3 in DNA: TGCGCCAGCAGCCCCGAAGCGTGGTCCTACAATGAGCAGTTCTTC. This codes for CASSPEAWSYNEQFF.

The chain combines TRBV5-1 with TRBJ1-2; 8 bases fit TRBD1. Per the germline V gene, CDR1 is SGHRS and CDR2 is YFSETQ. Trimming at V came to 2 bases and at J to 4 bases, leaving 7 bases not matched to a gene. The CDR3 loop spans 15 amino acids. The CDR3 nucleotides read TGCGCCAGCAGCTTTACGACAGGGGCAGGCTATGGCTACACCTTC. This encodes CASSFTTGAGYGYTF. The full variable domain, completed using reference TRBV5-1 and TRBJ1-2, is KAGVTQTPRYLIKTRGQQVTLSCSPISGHRSVSWYQQTPGQGLQFLFEYFSETQRNKGNFPGRFSGRQFSNSRSEMNVSTLELGDSALYLCASSFTTGAGYGYTFGSGTRLTVV.

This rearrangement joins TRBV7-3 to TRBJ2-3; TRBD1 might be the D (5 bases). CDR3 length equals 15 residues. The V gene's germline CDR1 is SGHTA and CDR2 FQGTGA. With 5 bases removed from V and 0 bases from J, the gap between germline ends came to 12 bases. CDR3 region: CASSRNQGSTDTQYF. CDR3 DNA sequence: TGTGCCAGCAGCCGAAATCAGGGAAGCACAGATACGCAGTATTTT.

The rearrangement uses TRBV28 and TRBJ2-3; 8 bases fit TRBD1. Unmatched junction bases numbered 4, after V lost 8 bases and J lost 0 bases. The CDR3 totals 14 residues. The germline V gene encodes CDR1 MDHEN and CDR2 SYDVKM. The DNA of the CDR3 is TGTGCCAGCGGGTACAGGGGGAGCACAGATACGCAGTATTTT. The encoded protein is CASGYRGSTDTQYF.

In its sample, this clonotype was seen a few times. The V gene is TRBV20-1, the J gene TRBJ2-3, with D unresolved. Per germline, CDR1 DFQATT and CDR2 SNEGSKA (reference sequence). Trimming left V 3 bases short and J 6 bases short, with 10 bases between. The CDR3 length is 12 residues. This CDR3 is CSASPVLDTQYF. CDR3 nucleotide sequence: TGCAGTGCTAGCCCAGTACTGGATACGCAGTATTTT.